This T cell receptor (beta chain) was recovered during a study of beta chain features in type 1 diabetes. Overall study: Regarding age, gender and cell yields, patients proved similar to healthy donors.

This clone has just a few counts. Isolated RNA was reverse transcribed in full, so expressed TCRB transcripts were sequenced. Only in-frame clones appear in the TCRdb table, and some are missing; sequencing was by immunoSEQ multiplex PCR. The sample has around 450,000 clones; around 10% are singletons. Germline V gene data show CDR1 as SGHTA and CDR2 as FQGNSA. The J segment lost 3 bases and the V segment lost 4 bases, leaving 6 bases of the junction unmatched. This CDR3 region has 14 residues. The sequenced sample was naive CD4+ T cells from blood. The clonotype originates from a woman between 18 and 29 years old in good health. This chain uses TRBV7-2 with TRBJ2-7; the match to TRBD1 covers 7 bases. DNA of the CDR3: TGTGCCAGCAGCTCCCCCCCAGGGGGCTACGAGCAGTACTTC. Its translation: CASSSPPGGYEQYF.